One and the same sample provided the 18 T cell receptor beta chains below, sequenced in a study of T cell changes during pregnancy in multiple sclerosis. TCRdb's copy holds only in-frame clones and misses some; the assay was immunoSEQ multiplex PCR. In the table there are about 38,000 clones, 75% to 95% of which are singletons. The specimen was CD8+ T cells from peripheral blood mononuclear cells, collected in the second trimester of pregnancy. The source is a female donor with multiple sclerosis, enrolled in a pregnancy study.

The chain employs TRBV5-1 and TRBJ2-1, with D unclear. From germline, CDR1 is SGHRS and CDR2 YFSETQ. The CDR3 is made up of 12 amino acids. The V end lost 2 bases, the J end lost 6 bases, and 6 bases lay between the germline ends. CDR3 in DNA: TGCGCCAGCAGCTTCTCCCCCAATGAGCAGTTCTTC. Translation gives CASSFSPNEQFF.

This chain connects TRBV7-6 to TRBJ2-1, with TRBD1 matching over 7 bases. Looked up from germline, CDR1 is SGHVS and CDR2 is FNYEAQ. This CDR3 spans 15 amino acids. With V trimmed by 4 bases and J by 1 base, 4 bases remained unmatched. The CDR3 sequence is CASSSRQGSYNEQFF. CDR3 bases: TGTGCCAGCAGCTCTAGACAGGGATCCTACAATGAGCAGTTCTTC.

The J gene is TRBJ1-4, the V gene TRBV2; no clear D gene. Germline loops: CDR1 SNHLY, CDR2 FYNNEI. The length of the CDR3 is 12 residues. The ends were cut back, 3 bases at V and 11 bases at J, with 10 bases in the middle. The CDR3 DNA reads as TGTGCCAGCAGTGACGCGGCCGGGAAACTGTTTTTT. Protein product: CASSDAAGKLFF. The variable domain in full, completed from reference TRBV2 and TRBJ1-4, reads EPEVTQTPSHQVTQMGQEVILRCVPISNHLYFYWYRQILGQKVEFLVSFYNNEISEKSEIFDDQFSVERPDGSNFTLKIRSTKLEDSAMYFCASSDAAGKLFFGSGTQLSVL.

The chain carries TRBV29-1 and TRBJ2-7; weak D call: TRBD2 (5 bases). The CDR3 has 12 amino acids. Trimming left V 6 bases short and J 3 bases short, with 12 bases between. Germline-derived CDR1 and CDR2 are SQVTM and ANQGSEA. The CDR3 DNA follows: TGCAGCGTCCAATACGGGATCTACGAGCAGTACTTC. Amino acids: CSVQYGIYEQYF.

This chain links TRBV5-6 with TRBJ1-6; D is possibly TRBD1 (6 bases). Germline CDR1 is SGHDT and CDR2 is YYEEEE. CDR3 length: 17 amino acids. With 0 bases removed from V and 0 bases from J, the gap between germline ends came to 10 bases. CDR3 residues: CASSLEGGSSYNSPLHF. DNA of the CDR3: TGTGCCAGCAGCTTGGAGGGGGGGAGCTCCTATAATTCACCCCTCCACTTT.

This rearrangement joins TRBV2 to TRBJ2-7; 8 bases fit TRBD1. The V and J ends lost 3 bases and 5 bases, in that order; junction bases with no gene match: 3. The CDR3 is 13 amino acids. The germline V gene encodes CDR1 SNHLY and CDR2 FYNNEI. This chain's CDR3 is CASSDRGRHEQYF. In DNA form, the CDR3 reads TGTGCCAGCAGTGACAGGGGGCGTCACGAGCAGTACTTC. The full variable domain, its missing parts supplied by reference TRBV2 and TRBJ2-7, is EPEVTQTPSHQVTQMGQEVILRCVPISNHLYFYWYRQILGQKVEFLVSFYNNEISEKSEIFDDQFSVERPDGSNFTLKIRSTKLEDSAMYFCASSDRGRHEQYFGPGTRLTVT.

V is TRBV5-6 and J is TRBJ2-7, with 7 nucleotides matching TRBD1. V lost 2 bases to trimming and J lost 0 bases; unmatched junction nucleotides: 8. Germline CDR1 and CDR2: SGHDT and YYEEEE. The CDR3 extends over 16 amino acids. CDR3 sequence reads: CASSLSGQPNSYEQYF. CDR3 coding DNA: TGTGCCAGCAGCTTATCGGGACAGCCTAACTCCTACGAGCAGTACTTC.

The rearrangement joins TRBV5-6 to TRBJ2-3; D gene uncertain. CDR1 SGHDT and CDR2 YYEEEE come from the germline V gene. V was pared by 0 bases and J by 4 bases, with 6 bases between. This CDR3 has 13 amino acids. For the CDR3, the DNA is TGTGCCAGCAGCTTGGGTTCCGCAGATACGCAGTATTTT. Its translation: CASSLGSADTQYF.

V and J are TRBV4-3 and TRBJ2-2, with D perhaps TRBD1 (5 bases). This CDR3 has 16 residues. Germline V gives CDR1 LGHNA, CDR2 YSLEER. The V gene lost 0 bases and the J gene lost 5 bases, with 13 bases spanning the gap. The CDR3 region is CASSQDGARKTGELFF. CDR3 DNA: TGCGCCAGCAGCCAAGATGGGGCTAGAAAAACCGGGGAGCTGTTTTTT.

CDR3: CASRPVGGVTEAFF. The CDR3 coding sequence is TGTGCCAGCAGGCCAGTAGGGGGTGTTACTGAAGCTTTCTTT. The chain employs TRBV13 and TRBJ1-1, with a tentative D call TRBD1 (6 bases). The CDR3 covers 14 residues. Germline V gene sequence: CDR1 PRHDT, CDR2 FYEKMQ (reference sequence). Between the trimmed V and J ends, which lost 6 bases and 5 bases, there was a span of 16 bases.

This clone appeared a single time. The chain combines TRBV14 with TRBJ1-1; no definite D call. This CDR3 is built from 14 residues. The germline V and J ends were trimmed by 5 bases and 3 bases, with 13 bases remaining between them. The germline gives CDR1 SGHDN, CDR2 FVKESK. As DNA, the CDR3 is TGTGCCAGCAGCTCCACAACGGCGGACACTGAAGCTTTCTTT. Its protein product is CASSSTTADTEAFF.

V gene TRBV10-3 combines with J gene TRBJ2-3; 8 bases are a match to TRBD2. V shed 6 bases, J shed 6 bases, and the junction held 5 bases outside the gene matches. Germline V CDR1 and CDR2: ENHRY, SYGVKD. The CDR3 runs 13 residues. In nucleotides, the CDR3 is TGTGCCATCAGGCGGGGGGAGGGGGATACGCAGTATTTT. Protein: CAIRRGEGDTQYF.

The chain uses TRBV27 and TRBJ1-1; D is unresolved. Germline CDR1 reads MNHEY; CDR2 reads SMNVEV (reference sequence). Trimming took 4 bases from V and 5 from J, leaving 11 bases between them. This CDR3 is 13 amino acids long. CDR3 amino acids: CASSSASGTEAFF. The CDR3 bases are TGTGCCAGCAGTTCGGCCTCGGGGACTGAAGCTTTCTTT.

The gene calls are TRBV19 and TRBJ2-7; a possible D gene is TRBD2 (6 bases). Between the trimmed V and J ends, which lost 2 bases and 2 bases, there was a span of 13 bases. The CDR3 runs to 15 residues. Germline loops: CDR1 LNHDA, CDR2 SQIVND (reference sequence). Here the CDR3 reads CASSIYGGRTYEQYF. The CDR3 region has the DNA TGTGCCAGTAGTATATACGGGGGAAGGACCTACGAGCAGTACTTC.

The chain is built from TRBV11-2 and TRBJ2-7; 12 bases are a match to TRBD2. The CDR3 is 16 residues long. V lost 4 bases and J lost 0; bases outside the gene matches: 4. Germline-derived CDR1 and CDR2 are SGHAT and FQNNGV. CDR3: CASSSLAGGTSYEQYF. Written as DNA, the CDR3 is TGTGCCAGCAGCTCCCTAGCGGGGGGGACCTCCTACGAGCAGTACTTC.

This clone was seen only a few times. V gene TRBV13 combines with J gene TRBJ1-2; 8 bases match TRBD1. The junction had 9 bases not matched to a gene; V was cut back by 5 bases and J by 13 bases. The CDR3 sequence is 12 residues long. Germline values: CDR1 PRHDT, CDR2 FYEKMQ (reference sequence). The CDR3 DNA is TGTGCCAGCAGCCCCCCGGACAGGGCCCTCACCTTC. Protein sequence: CASSPPDRALTF.

The chain combines TRBV6-4 with TRBJ2-1, with D possibly being TRBD2 (6 bases). The CDR3 loop spans 15 amino acids. Between the trimmed V and J ends, which lost 0 bases and 7 bases, there was a span of 13 bases. Per germline, CDR1 MRHNA and CDR2 SNTAGT. For the CDR3, the DNA is TGTGCCAGCAGTGACTCACGACTCGCGGGGAATGAGCAGTTCTTC. Protein sequence: CASSDSRLAGNEQFF.

V is TRBV6-4 and J is TRBJ2-1; weak D call: TRBD2 (6 bases). V shed 2 bases and J shed 0 bases, with 8 bases lying between them. This CDR3 comprises 15 residues. The germline V gene has CDR1 MRHNA and CDR2 SNTAGT. The CDR3 here is CASSDGAGSYNEQFF. In nucleotides, the CDR3 is TGTGCCAGCAGTGACGGAGCGGGCTCCTACAATGAGCAGTTCTTC.